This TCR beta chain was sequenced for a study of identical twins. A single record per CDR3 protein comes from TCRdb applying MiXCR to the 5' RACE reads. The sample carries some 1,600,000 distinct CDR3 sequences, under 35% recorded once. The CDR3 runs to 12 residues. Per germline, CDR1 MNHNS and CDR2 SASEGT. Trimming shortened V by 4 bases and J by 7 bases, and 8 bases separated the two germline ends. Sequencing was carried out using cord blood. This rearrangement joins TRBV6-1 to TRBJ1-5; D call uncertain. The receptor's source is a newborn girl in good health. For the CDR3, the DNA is TGTGCCAGCAGTGGGGGTAGACAGCCCCAGCATTTT. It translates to CASSGGRQPQHF.